A single sample gave rise to the 8 T cell receptor beta chains below, sequenced in a study of cytomegalovirus exposure and HLA in healthy donors (TCRdb year 2017). The method behind the library was the immunoSEQ multiplex PCR assay. For the multiplex PCR, a mixture combining 60 forward primers for TCR Vbeta segments and 13 reverse primers for TCR Jbeta segments was used. TCRdb limited this immuneACCESS table to in-frame rearrangements with V and J called. A share of clones is missing; checked studies link under half to unresolved V genes, and the rest is unexplained. The sample data list around 140,000 clones, and roughly 73% of these were observed just once. The ten largest account for 1.5% to 2% of the sample. Sequencing was performed on PBMCs. All receptors derive from a young woman in good health and CMV-seronegative.

This clone was counted between two and nine times. V gene TRBV11-2 combines with J gene TRBJ1-4, with no clear D. CDR1 is SGHAT, CDR2 FQNNGV, per germline. V dropped 4 bases and J dropped 8 bases, with 11 bases sitting between them. The CDR3 is 13 amino acids. The DNA of the CDR3 is TGTGCCAGCAGCTCACCGATTGGCGAAAAACTGTTTTTT. Its protein product is CASSSPIGEKLFF.

This sequence joins TRBV29-1 and TRBJ1-4, with 9 bases that match TRBD1. The CDR3 consists of 13 residues. V lost 2 bases to trimming and J lost 11 bases; unmatched junction nucleotides: 6. Germline assignment: CDR1 SQVTM and CDR2 ANQGSEA. The CDR3: CSVERQGDRKLFF. For the CDR3, the DNA is TGCAGCGTTGAACGACAGGGGGATAGGAAACTGTTTTTT.

In its sample, this clone was seen once. The chain combines TRBV2 with TRBJ1-6; 7 bases are shared with TRBD1. Germline assignment: CDR1 SNHLY and CDR2 FYNNEI. The junction had 8 bases not matched to a gene; V was cut back by 8 bases and J by 7 bases. The CDR3 runs to 14 residues. The CDR3 region has the DNA TGTGCCAGCTCGAGTGGCAGGGGGAATTCACCCCTCCACTTT. Protein product: CASSSGRGNSPLHF.

The chain joins TRBV27 to TRBJ1-4; D possibly corresponds to TRBD1 (6 bases). The germline V gene has CDR1 MNHEY and CDR2 SMNVEV (reference sequence). The CDR3 runs 16 residues. The V end lost 2 bases, the J end lost 5 bases, and 15 bases lay between the germline ends. The CDR3 nucleotides read TGTGCCAGCAGTTTAAATCCCCAGGGGCGGAATGAAAAACTGTTTTTT. Translating it yields CASSLNPQGRNEKLFF.

V and J are TRBV7-2 and TRBJ2-2; 14 bases match TRBD2. CDR1 and CDR2 from the germline V gene are SGHTA and FQGNSA. Losses at the gene ends were 5 bases for V and 7 bases for J; bases not matched to a gene: 9. The CDR3 covers 17 residues. The CDR3 nucleotides are TGTGCCAGCAGCCCCGGACTAGCGGGAGGTTCAGTCGGGGAGCTGTTTTTT. Its translation: CASSPGLAGGSVGELFF. Combining the CDR3 with reference TRBV7-2 and TRBJ2-2 gives the whole variable domain GAGVSQSPSNKVTEKGKDVELRCDPISGHTALYWYRQSLGQGLEFLIYFQGNSAPDKSGLPSDRFSAERTGGSVSTLTIQRTQQEDSAVYLCASSPGLAGGSVGELFFGEGSRLTVL.

This sequence joins TRBV25-1 and TRBJ1-2, with a possible D match to TRBD1 (5 bases). Germline V CDR1 and CDR2: MGHDK, SYGVNS. V lost 2 bases and J 2 bases, leaving 9 bases between the germline ends. This CDR3 has 14 amino acids. The chain's CDR3 is CASSEQGRNYGYTF. The CDR3 region has the DNA TGTGCCAGCAGTGAACAGGGTAGGAACTATGGCTACACCTTC.

The J gene is TRBJ2-5, the V gene TRBV19, with 8 bases aligning to TRBD2. The length of the CDR3 is 15 residues. Germline V gene lookup returns CDR1 LNHDA and CDR2 SQIVND (reference sequence). With 6 bases clipped from V and 2 bases from J, the junction kept 8 bases outside the gene matches. This chain's CDR3 is CASRQLLAGQETQYF. CDR3 nucleotides: TGTGCCAGTAGGCAACTCTTAGCGGGACAAGAGACCCAGTACTTC. The full variable domain, its missing parts supplied by reference TRBV19 and TRBJ2-5, is DGGITQSPKYLFRKEGQNVTLSCEQNLNHDAMYWYRQDPGQGLRLIYYSQIVNDFQKGDIAEGYSVSREKKESFPLTVTSAQKNPTAFYLCASRQLLAGQETQYFGPGTRLLVL.

This clone has just a few counts. This chain uses TRBV7-9 with TRBJ1-2; no firm D call. There are 14 residues in the CDR3. V gave up 5 bases and J gave up 5 bases, with 15 bases separating them. From germline, CDR1 is SEHNR and CDR2 FQNEAQ (reference sequence). CDR3 sequence (DNA): TGTGCCAGCAGCCCCCGTGAGGCGGCGTATGGCTACACCTTC. Translation gives CASSPREAAYGYTF.